The clone carrying this T cell receptor beta chain was observed a handful of times. Its target is unknown. These data belong to a study of response to subunit inactivated influenza vaccine. General study results and limits: It was suggested by the authors that few new T cells are recruited by each seasonal influenza vaccination.

A single record per CDR3 protein comes from TCRdb applying MiXCR to the RT-PCR reads. The sample comprises about 800,000 distinct CDR3 sequences, less than 25% of which are singletons, and approximately 10% rests with the top ten. The germline V gene has CDR1 SGDLS and CDR2 YYNGEE. The length of the CDR3 is 16 residues. V was clipped by 4 bases and J by 4 bases; unmatched bases: 7. The input for sequencing was PBMCs from blood, taken about 5 days after vaccination. This receptor was obtained from a man in his fifties or sixties who received an inactivated influenza vaccine. V gene TRBV9 combines with J gene TRBJ2-6, with 8 bases matching TRBD2. CDR3 region: CASSRPGGAGANVLTF. DNA of the CDR3: TGTGCCAGCAGCCGACCCGGGGGGGCAGGGGCCAACGTCCTGACTTTC.